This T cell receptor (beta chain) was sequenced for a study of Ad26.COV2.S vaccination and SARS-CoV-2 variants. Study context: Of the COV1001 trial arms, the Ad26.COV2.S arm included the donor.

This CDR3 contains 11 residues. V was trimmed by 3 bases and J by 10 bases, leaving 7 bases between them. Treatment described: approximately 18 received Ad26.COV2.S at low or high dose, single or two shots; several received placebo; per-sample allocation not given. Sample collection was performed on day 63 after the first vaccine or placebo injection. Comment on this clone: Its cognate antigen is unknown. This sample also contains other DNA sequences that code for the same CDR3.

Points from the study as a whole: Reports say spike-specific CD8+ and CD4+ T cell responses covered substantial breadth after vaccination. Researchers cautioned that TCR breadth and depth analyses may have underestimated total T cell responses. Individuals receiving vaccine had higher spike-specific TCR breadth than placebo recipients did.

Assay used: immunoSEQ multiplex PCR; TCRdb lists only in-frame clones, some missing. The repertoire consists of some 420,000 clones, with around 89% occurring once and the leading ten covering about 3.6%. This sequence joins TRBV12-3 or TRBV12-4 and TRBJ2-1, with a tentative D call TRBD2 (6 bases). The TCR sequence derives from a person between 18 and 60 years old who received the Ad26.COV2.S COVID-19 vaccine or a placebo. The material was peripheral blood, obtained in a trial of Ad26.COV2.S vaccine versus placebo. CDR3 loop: CASSLGGEQFF. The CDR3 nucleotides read TGTGCCAGCAGTTTGGGAGGAGAGCAGTTCTTC.